This TCR beta chain was profiled in a study of blood T cell repertoires in COVID-19. Overall study context: The samples span acute and convalescent COVID-19 from the United States, Italy and Spain.

In the source study's methods: Amplification from reference gene primers served as the basis for estimated nucleated cell counts. Data came from immunoSEQ multiplex PCR; TCRdb stores just in-frame clones and leaves some out. Clone size and the V and J calls come from that table; the DNA yielded D and trimming. The table shows about 18,000 clones, with approximately 90% occurring only once. In germline, CDR1 is SGHRS, CDR2 YFSETQ. This CDR3 comprises 14 residues. Trimming took off 4 bases at V and 0 bases at J, with 11 bases between the two ends. The specimen sequenced was peripheral blood. The chain uses TRBV5-1 and TRBJ2-7, with D possibly being TRBD2 (6 bases). This TCR derives from a human donor in a cohort sampled during active COVID-19. The CDR3 here is CASSLSGSSYEQYF. CDR3 coding DNA: TGCGCCAGCAGCCTTAGCGGCAGCTCCTACGAGCAGTACTTC.